The 32 T cell receptor beta chains given below trace back to one sample, sequenced in a study of T cells in Graves' hyperthyroidism and ophthalmopathy. Regions amplified from RNA transcripts were the TCR beta CDR3 regions. The TCR CDR3 first-round RT-PCR relied on the HTBI primer set. TCRdb ran MiXCR on the multiplex PCR reads and lists one entry per CDR3 protein. Among about 600,000 distinct CDR3 sequences listed, around 15% were seen once. The sequenced sample was blood. All receptors derive from a woman between 50 and 59 years old with Graves' ophthalmopathy.

This clonotype was found many times. The chain combines TRBV4-1 with TRBJ2-7, with D tentatively TRBD2 (6 bases). V was trimmed by 4 bases and J by 3 bases, leaving 16 bases between them. The germline V gene has CDR1 MGHRA and CDR2 YSYEKL. The length of the CDR3 is 15 residues. CDR3 DNA: TGCGCCAGCAGCCGAGAGTACCGGGGGTTCTACGAGCAGTACTTC. Its protein product is CASSREYRGFYEQYF.

This clonotype was picked up a small number of times. The rearrangement joins TRBV5-1 to TRBJ2-3; D unclear. The CDR3 is 15 residues long. The germline V gene has CDR1 SGHRS and CDR2 YFSETQ. Trimming removed 4 bases at V and 3 bases at J, with 15 bases between. The CDR3 DNA reads TGCGCCAGCAGCGCCGCTTTATCTAATACAGATACGCAGTATTTT. Translated, it gives CASSAALSNTDTQYF.

Points on this clonotype: This may be a read error, as it is one base from a much larger clone. The conserved phenylalanine or tryptophan normally closing the CDR3 is absent here, so this likely arose from a read error. The chain is built from TRBV4-2 and TRBJ1-5; no reliable D call. Germline loops: CDR1 LGHNA, CDR2 YNFKEQ. CDR3 size: 16 residues. V lost 1 base and J lost 0, with 10 bases in between. CDR3 residues: CASSQVGDLSNQPQHS. Written as DNA, the CDR3 is TGTGCCAGCAGCCAAGTCGGAGACCTTAGCAATCAGCCCCAGCATTCT.

This clonotype came up many times. The genes are TRBV6-1 and TRBJ2-3; no clear D. V shed 0 bases and J shed 5 bases, with 15 bases lying between them. Germline V gene data show CDR1 as MNHNS and CDR2 as SASEGT. The CDR3 runs 16 residues. The CDR3 loop reads CASSEASPGLGDTQYF. The CDR3 bases are TGTGCCAGCAGTGAAGCGTCCCCGGGCCTCGGAGATACGCAGTATTTT.

This clonotype was counted ten times or more. V usage is TRBV7-8 and J usage is TRBJ2-7; 7 nucleotides agree with TRBD2. V dropped 5 bases and J dropped 5; count of bases not matched to a gene: 12. Looked up from germline, CDR1 is SGHVS and CDR2 is FQNEAQ. This CDR3 comprises 15 residues. CDR3 DNA sequence: TGTGCCAGCAGCCTCGGTGGAGGGAGGGGAAACGAGCAGTACTTC. It codes for CASSLGGGRGNEQYF.

This clonotype was counted many times. The V and J genes are TRBV28 and TRBJ2-7, with 7 bases fitting TRBD1. This CDR3 is 17 amino acids long. The V and J ends lost 5 bases and 1 base, in that order; junction bases with no gene match: 14. CDR1 is MDHEN and CDR2 is SYDVKM in the germline V gene. CDR3 protein: CASSPRMGQIGSYEQYF. The CDR3 nucleotides read TGTGCCAGCAGTCCCAGGATGGGACAGATCGGATCCTACGAGCAGTACTTC.

V and J are TRBV5-5 and TRBJ1-1, with 11 nucleotides matching TRBD1. The V segment lost 1 base and the J segment 1 base; nucleotides outside the gene matches: 9. Germline V gene data show CDR1 as SGHKS and CDR2 as YYEKEE (reference sequence). This CDR3 contains 18 residues. The CDR3 here is CASSLFWTGGASNTEAFF. The CDR3 coding sequence is TGTGCCAGCAGCTTGTTTTGGACAGGGGGCGCCTCGAACACTGAAGCTTTCTTT. The full variable domain, in which reference TRBV5-5 and TRBJ1-1 provide the parts outside the CDR3, is DAGVTQSPTHLIKTRGQQVTLRCSPISGHKSVSWYQQVLGQGPQFIFQYYEKEERGRGNFPDRFSARQFPNYSSELNVNALLLGDSALYLCASSLFWTGGASNTEAFFGQGTRLTVV.

A few counts support this clonotype. This chain joins TRBV19 and TRBJ1-5, with 8 bases matching TRBD1. The CDR3 extends over 15 amino acids. With V trimmed by 2 bases and J by 5 bases, 5 bases remained unmatched. The germline V gene has CDR1 LNHDA and CDR2 SQIVND (reference sequence). The CDR3 is CASSIRQGRYQPQHF. The CDR3 bases are TGTGCCAGTAGTATACGACAGGGGAGGTATCAGCCCCAGCATTTT.

This clonotype was found many times. The V gene is TRBV7-8, the J gene TRBJ2-7; D not certain. Trimming left V 1 base short and J 3 bases short, with 16 bases between. The CDR3 contains 16 residues. Germline CDR1 is SGHVS and CDR2 is FQNEAQ. CDR3: CASSLGVAEKFYEQYF. The CDR3 DNA reads as TGTGCCAGCAGCTTAGGGGTGGCGGAGAAATTCTACGAGCAGTACTTC. The full variable domain, rest sourced from reference TRBV7-8 and TRBJ2-7, is GAGVSQSPRYKVAKRGQDVALRCDPISGHVSLFWYQQALGQGPEFLTYFQNEAQLDKSGLPSDRFFAERPEGSVSTLKIQRTQQEDSAVYLCASSLGVAEKFYEQYFGPGTRLTVT.

This clonotype occurred many times. The rearrangement joins TRBV28 to TRBJ2-7, with 7 bases matching TRBD1. The V gene end was trimmed by 1 base and the J gene end by 3 bases; junction bases not matched to a gene: 3. The CDR3 has 14 amino acids. Germline V gene sequence: CDR1 MDHEN, CDR2 SYDVKM. The CDR3 region is CASSLFPGGYEQYF. The DNA of the CDR3 is TGTGCCAGCAGTTTATTCCCAGGGGGCTACGAGCAGTACTTC.

This clonotype has at least ten counts. The chain has TRBV5-1 and TRBJ2-7, with D unclear. The V gene's germline CDR1 is SGHRS and CDR2 YFSETQ. This CDR3 comprises 14 residues. With 1 base removed from V and 3 bases from J, the gap between germline ends came to 11 bases. The CDR3: CASSLWFESYEQYF. CDR3 bases: TGCGCCAGCAGCTTGTGGTTCGAAAGCTACGAGCAGTACTTC.

CDR3 region: CASSLVVRANTGELFF. The DNA for the CDR3 is TGTGCCAGCAGCTTAGTTGTCAGGGCTAACACCGGGGAGCTGTTTTTT. The chain recombines TRBV13 with TRBJ2-2; TRBD1 is a possible D gene (5 bases). Germline V gives CDR1 PRHDT, CDR2 FYEKMQ (reference sequence). This CDR3 has 16 amino acids. Deletions cut 1 base from V and 2 bases from J, with 11 bases between.

Ten or more counts support this clonotype. V and J are TRBV28 and TRBJ1-2; D unclear. The CDR3 has 15 amino acids. CDR1 and CDR2 (germline): MDHEN, SYDVKM. V shed 2 bases and J shed 7 bases, with 17 bases lying between them. CDR3 amino acids: CASSLRWGSKGGYTF. Here the CDR3 DNA reads TGTGCCAGCAGTTTAAGGTGGGGTTCTAAGGGTGGCTACACCTTC.

The V and J genes are TRBV5-6 and TRBJ2-2, with D perhaps TRBD2 (6 bases). V lost 2 bases, J lost 6 bases, and 20 bases lay in between. Germline-derived CDR1 and CDR2 are SGHDT and YYEEEE. This CDR3 is built from 17 residues. The chain's CDR3 is CASSFFRQGPGAGELFF. The CDR3 DNA reads TGTGCCAGCAGCTTCTTTAGGCAGGGACCGGGAGCCGGGGAGCTGTTTTTT.

In this sample, this clonotype turned up many times. The rearrangement joins TRBV10-3 to TRBJ1-5; a weak D match, TRBD1 (5 bases). Germline CDR1 reads ENHRY; CDR2 reads SYGVKD. V lost 0 bases, J lost 11 bases, and 8 bases lay in between. The CDR3 covers 12 residues. CDR3 protein: CAISESGQTQHF. The DNA of the CDR3 is TGTGCCATCAGTGAGTCGGGGCAGACCCAGCATTTT.

The table lists this clonotype with a few counts. The rearrangement uses TRBV12-3 or TRBV12-4 and TRBJ2-7, with D perhaps matching TRBD2 (7 bases). V shed 2 bases and J shed 5 bases, with 16 bases lying between them. This CDR3 region has 15 residues. Written as DNA, the CDR3 is TGTGCCAGCAGTTTAAGGGGGGGGGGGAGGGACGAGCAGTACTTC. Encoded protein: CASSLRGGGRDEQYF.

This clonotype was detected many times. The J gene is TRBJ2-7, the V gene TRBV24-1, with TRBD2 matching 8 bases. J was trimmed by 4 bases and V by 3 bases; bases with no gene match: 13. Germline V lookup: CDR1 KGHDR, CDR2 SFDVKD. The CDR3 is 17 amino acids. The CDR3 protein is CATSDSGSLAGIYEQYF. The CDR3 DNA sequence: TGTGCCACCAGTGATAGCGGGAGTCTCGCCGGGATTTACGAGCAGTACTTC.

At least ten counts were recorded for this clonotype. The V gene is TRBV28, the J gene TRBJ1-1; D ambiguous. Germline CDR1 reads MDHEN; CDR2 reads SYDVKM. The CDR3 is 13 amino acids. V lost 3 bases to trimming and J lost 0 bases, with 5 bases between them. CDR3 protein: CASSFNVNTEAFF. CDR3 nucleotide sequence: TGTGCCAGCAGTTTTAATGTGAACACTGAAGCTTTCTTT.

As concerns this clonotype: A much larger clone differs by one base, so this may be a read error. The chain links TRBV27 to TRBJ2-1; 7 positions match TRBD1. The CDR3 spans 15 residues. Looked up from germline, CDR1 is MNHEY and CDR2 is SMNVEV (reference sequence). CDR3 in amino acids: CASSLSNAGGNEQLF. The DNA of the CDR3 is TGTGCCAGCAGTTTATCGAACGCAGGGGGAAATGAGCAGCTCTTC.

This clonotype was picked up many times. V is TRBV20-1 and J is TRBJ2-7; D is perhaps TRBD2 (5 bases). V was cut by 0 bases and J by 2 bases, with 23 bases left in between. CDR1 is DFQATT and CDR2 is SNEGSKA in the germline V gene (reference sequence). CDR3 length equals 18 residues. CDR3 coding DNA: TGCAGTGCTAGAGATATGGCCGGGAATGACACTTTTGCCTACGAGCAGTACTTC. The encoded protein is CSARDMAGNDTFAYEQYF.

This clonotype was seen ten or more times. This chain connects TRBV9 to TRBJ1-1; D is possibly TRBD1 (6 bases). Trimming pared 3 bases from V and 1 base from J, leaving 16 bases between. The CDR3 loop spans 16 amino acids. Germline V CDR1 and CDR2: SGDLS, YYNGEE. The CDR3 sequence: CASSAGTGRSNTEAFF. CDR3 sequence (DNA): TGTGCCAGCAGCGCGGGTACAGGGAGGTCGAACACTGAAGCTTTCTTT.

This chain connects TRBV14 to TRBJ1-2, with D perhaps TRBD1 (5 bases). Trimming cost V 4 bases and J 4 bases, with 10 bases left between them. Germline loops: CDR1 SGHDN, CDR2 FVKESK. The CDR3 contains 13 residues. The CDR3 loop is CASSPRVGYGYTF. The CDR3, as DNA: TGTGCCAGCAGCCCCAGGGTCGGCTATGGCTACACCTTC.

This clonotype was recorded at least ten times. The chain is built from TRBV20-1 and TRBJ2-5; D is perhaps TRBD2 (5 bases). The CDR3 consists of 15 residues. Trimming cost V 0 bases and J 2 bases, with 13 bases left between them. Germline V gene data show CDR1 as DFQATT and CDR2 as SNEGSKA (reference sequence). This chain's CDR3 is CSARDGRAKQETQYF. DNA for the CDR3: TGCAGTGCTAGAGATGGGCGGGCTAAACAAGAGACCCAGTACTTC.

This clonotype came up many times. The CDR3 spells CSARGLHGPYEQYF. CDR3 DNA: TGCAGTGCTAGAGGACTACACGGACCCTACGAGCAGTACTTC. V is TRBV20-1 and J is TRBJ2-7, with D perhaps TRBD2 (5 bases). Trimming left V 1 base short and J 2 bases short, with 12 bases between. CDR1 and CDR2 (germline): DFQATT, SNEGSKA (reference sequence). This CDR3 is built from 14 residues.

Ten or more counts support this clonotype. This chain links TRBV20-1 with TRBJ2-1; 9 nucleotides match TRBD2. The length of the CDR3 is 14 residues. V lost 0 bases and J lost 8; bases outside the gene matches: 5. Germline lookup yields CDR1 DFQATT and CDR2 SNEGSKA (reference sequence). CDR3 nucleotide sequence: TGCAGTGCTAGAGACCCGGGACTAGCATATGAGCAGTTCTTC. Amino acids: CSARDPGLAYEQFF.

The rearrangement joins TRBV11-2 to TRBJ2-3; 12 bases map to TRBD2. The junction had 9 bases not matched to a gene; V was cut back by 0 bases and J by 5 bases. This CDR3 region has 18 residues. The germline V gene encodes CDR1 SGHAT and CDR2 FQNNGV. The CDR3 DNA follows: TGTGCCAGCAGCTTAGAAAACATGGGACTAGCGGGTAGAGATACGCAGTATTTT. Its protein product is CASSLENMGLAGRDTQYF.

This clonotype occurred many times. J is TRBJ2-1 and V is TRBV5-1, with D unresolved. The ends were cut back, 4 bases at V and 8 bases at J, with 10 bases in the middle. The length of the CDR3 is 12 residues. Germline CDR1 is SGHRS and CDR2 is YFSETQ. This CDR3 reads CASSVPSDEQFF. CDR3 nucleotides: TGCGCCAGCAGCGTACCTAGTGATGAGCAGTTCTTC.

J is TRBJ2-2 and V is TRBV7-9; 13 bases fit TRBD2. The ends lost 4 bases at V and 4 bases at J; junction bases unmatched: 3. Germline V lookup: CDR1 SEHNR, CDR2 FQNEAQ (reference sequence). CDR3 length: 16 amino acids. CDR3 in DNA: TGTGCCAGCAGCTCGGGACTAGCGGGAATCACCGGGGAGCTGTTTTTT. Amino acid sequence: CASSSGLAGITGELFF.

In its sample, this clonotype was seen many times. The chain uses TRBV7-2 and TRBJ1-1, with D hard to call. Trimming shortened V by 2 bases and J by 3 bases, and 7 bases separated the two germline ends. Per the germline V gene, CDR1 is SGHTA and CDR2 is FQGNSA. This CDR3 region has 13 residues. CDR3 sequence: CASSLLQDTEAFF. The CDR3 nucleotides are TGTGCCAGCAGCTTACTTCAGGACACTGAAGCTTTCTTT.

This clonotype was detected many times. The chain recombines TRBV7-3 with TRBJ2-2; 13 bases are a match to TRBD2. The trim removed 5 bases at V and 0 bases at J, leaving 3 bases unmatched. The germline CDR1 and CDR2 sequences are SGHTA and FQGTGA. CDR3 length: 17 amino acids. CDR3 nucleotide sequence: TGTGCCAGCAGCCACGGGACTAGCGGGACGAACACCGGGGAGCTGTTTTTT. It yields the protein CASSHGTSGTNTGELFF.

This clonotype was counted ten times or more. The chain carries TRBV9 and TRBJ2-2, with 7 bases that match TRBD2. J gave up 3 bases and V 3 bases, and 8 bases lay outside the gene matches. This CDR3 region has 16 residues. In germline, CDR1 is SGDLS, CDR2 YYNGEE. CDR3 in DNA: TGTGCCAGCAGCGCGGGGAGGGAGGCCCACACCGGGGAGCTGTTTTTT. Translated, it gives CASSAGREAHTGELFF.

The chain uses TRBV29-1 and TRBJ2-4, with D perhaps matching TRBD1 (6 bases). Germline V CDR1 and CDR2: SQVTM, ANQGSEA. V dropped 6 bases and J dropped 8 bases, with 17 bases sitting between them. This CDR3 has 13 amino acids. CDR3 in amino acids: CSVGLGGVDIQYF. The CDR3 coding sequence is TGCAGCGTAGGGCTAGGGGGAGTGGACATTCAGTACTTC.